This T cell receptor (beta chain) came from a study of vaccination effects on CD4 cells after COVID-19. The method was immunoSEQ multiplex PCR; TCRdb's version includes in-frame clones alone and lacks a portion of them. The sample holds roughly 68,000 clones, about 67% seen once. Sequencing in the ViraFEST assay came after antigen-specific CD4+ T cells had been expanded with viral peptide pools, which were used to stimulate PBMC. Culture proceeded for about 11 days, and CD4+ T cells were then isolated. The cohort was immunized with two doses of either the BNT162b2 or mRNA-1273 vaccine. With approximately 9.6 ug/ml peptides and roughly 11 IU/ml IL-2, fewer than 2.5 million PBMC per well were cultured. On days 3 and 7, fresh IL-2 medium replaced half the medium. Details on this clone: What it binds is not known.

The CDR3 spans 16 residues. Germline CDR1 and CDR2: LNHDA and SQIVND (reference sequence). V was cut by 7 bases and J by 0 bases, with 16 bases left in between. The chain recombines TRBV19 with TRBJ2-1; D is perhaps TRBD2 (5 bases). This clonotype originated in a human donor who received a COVID-19 vaccine. Sample: CD4+ T cells from PBMCs cultured with HCoV-229E spike peptides, taken after COVID-19 vaccination. The chain's CDR3 is CASTPRVGSSYNEQFF. CDR3 DNA: TGTGCCAGTACTCCGCGGGTCGGAAGCTCCTACAATGAGCAGTTCTTC.